Detailed here is one TCR beta chain. Its specificity is unknown. Version v3.0 of the immunoSEQ assay ran at survey level. The protocol was immunoSEQ multiplex PCR, while the TCRdb copy is restricted to in-frame clones and leaves out a portion. The sample yields 25,000 to 35,000 clones, approximately 96% seen once. The data were obtained in a study of long-term antiretroviral therapy in people with HIV. At the level of the study: The oldest specimens predate the 2015 immediate-ART recommendation by about a decade.

Findings and caveats of the study: The data indicate that diversity increased after ART but remained below transplant donor controls. ART adherence, viral resistance and therapy changes were undocumented. When set beside controls, HIV repertoires had CDR3 length ranges that were narrower.

The sample in question was unsorted PBMCs, obtained approximately 6.6 years after starting antiretroviral therapy. This receptor was obtained from a man aged 25-45 years with HIV.

The CDR3 loop reads CASSESIGGETQYF. CDR3 DNA sequence: TGCGCCAGCAGTGAGTCGATCGGGGGGGAGACCCAGTACTTC. The rearrangement links TRBV10-1 to TRBJ2-5; TRBD2 matches 7 bases. Germline V gives CDR1 WNHNN, CDR2 SYGVQD (reference sequence). The CDR3 extends over 14 amino acids. V was clipped by 0 bases and J by 5 bases; unmatched bases: 3.